This T cell receptor (beta chain) was identified during a study of blood T cells in healthy people across ages. Findings and caveats of the study: Donor CMV status, an unknown factor, possibly confounded changes in expanded clonotypes. Considered underestimates were the diversity estimates obtained from one million T cells.

With respect to this clonotype: Its antigen remains unknown.

Alongside a J-beta primer mix, a sample-barcoded 5' primer served in a second PCR lasting about 7 to 12 cycles. Each CDR3 protein gets one entry after TCRdb re-called the 5' RACE reads with MiXCR. The sample consists of about a million distinct CDR3 sequences, around two fifths of them appearing once. CDR3 length: 14 residues. Deletions cut 6 bases from V and 2 bases from J, with 12 bases between. Germline-derived CDR1 and CDR2 are SEHNR and FQNEAQ (reference sequence). The sequence derives from a man between 18 and 35 years old in good health. The chain carries TRBV7-9 and TRBJ2-3; perhaps TRBD2 as D (6 bases). Sequenced sample: blood. This chain's CDR3 is CASSKEGSTDTQYF. CDR3 coding DNA: TGTGCCAGCAGTAAGGAGGGATCCACAGATACGCAGTATTTT.